Given below is one T cell receptor (beta chain) in context. Sequence at one end of the junction differs from germline and may be a read error. The CDR3 contains 19 residues. The germline V gene has CDR1 SGHRS and CDR2 YFSETQ. The entry originates in a study of tumor-infiltrating lymphocytes in primary liver carcinoma. From approximately 20-30 mg of unsorted bulk tissue, DNA and RNA were co-extracted together. Five separate regions per tumor were sampled. Reverse transcription of approximately 500 ng total RNA with a constant-region primer produced TCR beta cDNA. Three rounds of nested multiplex PCR with slightly modified ARM-PCR produced TCR beta libraries. Investigators reported that the first two PCR rounds, at about 9 cycles each, used TRBV1-TRBV30 forward primers with a C-beta reverse primer. TCRdb independently ran MiXCR on the multiplex PCR reads; one entry per CDR3 protein. The data show about 78,000 distinct CDR3 sequences, more than 60% seen once.

Sequences were obtained from liver tumor tissue from sampling region 4. Specified subset: tumor region T4, right-lateral pole. The origin of this receptor is a man aged 40-49 years with primary liver carcinoma and hepatitis B virus infection. V gene TRBV5-1 combines with J gene TRBJ2-7; TRBD1 matches 10 bases. CDR3 loop: CAGSFTGTGAGGSPYEQYF. The CDR3 DNA sequence: TGCGCCGGCAGCTTCACCGGGACAGGGGCTGGCGGGAGCCCCTACGAGCAGTACTTC.